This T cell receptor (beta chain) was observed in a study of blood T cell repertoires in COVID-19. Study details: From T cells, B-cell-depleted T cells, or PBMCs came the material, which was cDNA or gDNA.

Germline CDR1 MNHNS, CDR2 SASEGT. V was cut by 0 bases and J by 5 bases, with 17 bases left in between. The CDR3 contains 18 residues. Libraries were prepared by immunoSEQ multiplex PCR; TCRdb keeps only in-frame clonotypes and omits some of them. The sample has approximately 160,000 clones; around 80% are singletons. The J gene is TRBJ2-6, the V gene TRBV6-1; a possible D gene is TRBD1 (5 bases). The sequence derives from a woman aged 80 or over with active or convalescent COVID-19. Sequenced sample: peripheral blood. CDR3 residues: CASSEAHQGTSRANVLTF. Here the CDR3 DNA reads TGTGCCAGCAGTGAAGCCCACCAGGGAACTTCCCGGGCCAACGTCCTGACTTTC.